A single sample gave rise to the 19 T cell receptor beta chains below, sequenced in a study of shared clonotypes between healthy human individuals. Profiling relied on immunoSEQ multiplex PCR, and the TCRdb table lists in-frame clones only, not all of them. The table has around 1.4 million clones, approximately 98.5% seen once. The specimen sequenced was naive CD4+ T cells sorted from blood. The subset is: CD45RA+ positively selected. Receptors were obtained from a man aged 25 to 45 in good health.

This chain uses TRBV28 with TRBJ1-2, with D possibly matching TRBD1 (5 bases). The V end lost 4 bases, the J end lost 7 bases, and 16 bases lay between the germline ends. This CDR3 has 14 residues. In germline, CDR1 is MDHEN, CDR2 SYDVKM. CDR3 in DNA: TGTGCCAGCAGTTCCCTTAACACAGGACGTGGCTACACCTTC. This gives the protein CASSSLNTGRGYTF.

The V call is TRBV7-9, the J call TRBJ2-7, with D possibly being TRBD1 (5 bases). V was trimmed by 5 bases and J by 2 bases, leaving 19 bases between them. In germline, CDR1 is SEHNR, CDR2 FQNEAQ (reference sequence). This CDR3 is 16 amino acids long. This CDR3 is CASSLDSIVVTYEQYF. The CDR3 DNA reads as TGTGCCAGCAGCCTAGACAGTATCGTAGTAACCTACGAGCAGTACTTC. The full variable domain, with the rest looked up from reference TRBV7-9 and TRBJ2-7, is DTGVSQNPRHKITKRGQNVTFRCDPISEHNRLYWYRQTLGQGPEFLTYFQNEAQLEKSRLLSDRFSAERPKGSFSTLEIQRTEQGDSAMYLCASSLDSIVVTYEQYFGPGTRLTVT.

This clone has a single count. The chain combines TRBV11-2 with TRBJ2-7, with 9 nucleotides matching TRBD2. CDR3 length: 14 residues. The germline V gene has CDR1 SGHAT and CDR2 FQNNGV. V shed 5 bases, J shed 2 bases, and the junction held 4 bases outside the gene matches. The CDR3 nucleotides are TGTGCCAGCAGCAAACTAGCGGGTCCCTACGAGCAGTACTTC. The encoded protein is CASSKLAGPYEQYF. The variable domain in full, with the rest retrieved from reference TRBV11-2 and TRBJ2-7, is EAGVAQSPRYKIIEKRQSVAFWCNPISGHATLYWYQQILGQGPKLLIQFQNNGVVDDSQLPKDRFSAERLKGVDSTLKIQPAKLEDSAVYLCASSKLAGPYEQYFGPGTRLTVT.

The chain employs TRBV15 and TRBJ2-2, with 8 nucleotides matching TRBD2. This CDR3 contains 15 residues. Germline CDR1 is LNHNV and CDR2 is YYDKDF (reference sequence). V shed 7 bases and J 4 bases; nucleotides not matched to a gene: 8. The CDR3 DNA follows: TGTGCCACCACCCGGGGGGGATATGGCACCGGGGAGCTGTTTTTT. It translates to CATTRGGYGTGELFF.

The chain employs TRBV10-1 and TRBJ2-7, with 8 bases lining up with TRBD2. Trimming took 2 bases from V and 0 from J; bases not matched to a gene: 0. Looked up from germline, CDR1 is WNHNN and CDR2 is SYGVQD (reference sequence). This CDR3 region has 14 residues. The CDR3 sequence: CASSEGLASYEQYF. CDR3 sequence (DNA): TGCGCCAGCAGTGAGGGACTAGCCTCCTACGAGCAGTACTTC.

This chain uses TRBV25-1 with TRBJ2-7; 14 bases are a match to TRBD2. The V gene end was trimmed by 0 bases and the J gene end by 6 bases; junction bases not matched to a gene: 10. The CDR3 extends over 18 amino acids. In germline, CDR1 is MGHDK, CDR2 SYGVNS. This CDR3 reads CASSEYEDGLAGGSEQYF. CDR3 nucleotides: TGTGCCAGCAGTGAATACGAAGATGGACTAGCGGGAGGATCCGAGCAGTACTTC.

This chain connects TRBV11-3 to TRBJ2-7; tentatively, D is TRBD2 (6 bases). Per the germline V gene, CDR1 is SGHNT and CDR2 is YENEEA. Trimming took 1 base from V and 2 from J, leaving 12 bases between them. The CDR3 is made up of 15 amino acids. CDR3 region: CASSLGPSETYEQYF. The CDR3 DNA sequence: TGTGCCAGCAGCTTAGGCCCTAGCGAGACCTACGAGCAGTACTTC.

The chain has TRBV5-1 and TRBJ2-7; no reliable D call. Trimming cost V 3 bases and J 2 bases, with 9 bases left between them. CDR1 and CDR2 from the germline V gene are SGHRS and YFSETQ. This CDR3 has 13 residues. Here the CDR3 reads CASSSYGTYEQYF. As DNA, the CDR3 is TGCGCCAGCAGCTCATACGGAACCTACGAGCAGTACTTC.

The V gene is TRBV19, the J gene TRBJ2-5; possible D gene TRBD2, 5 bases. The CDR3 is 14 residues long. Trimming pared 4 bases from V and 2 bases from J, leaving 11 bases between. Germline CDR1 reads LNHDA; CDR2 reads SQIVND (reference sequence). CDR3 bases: TGTGCCAGTAGTACCCGCGGGCTACAAGAGACCCAGTACTTC. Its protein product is CASSTRGLQETQYF. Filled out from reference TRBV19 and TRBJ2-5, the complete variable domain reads DGGITQSPKYLFRKEGQNVTLSCEQNLNHDAMYWYRQDPGQGLRLIYYSQIVNDFQKGDIAEGYSVSREKKESFPLTVTSAQKNPTAFYLCASSTRGLQETQYFGPGTRLLVL.

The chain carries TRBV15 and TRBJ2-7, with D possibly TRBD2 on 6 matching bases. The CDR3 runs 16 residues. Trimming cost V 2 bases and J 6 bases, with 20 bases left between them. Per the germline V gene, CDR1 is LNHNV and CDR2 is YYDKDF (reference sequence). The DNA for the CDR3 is TGTGCCACCAGCAGAAAAGGGACTTTCCCCCTTACCGAGCAGTACTTC. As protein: CATSRKGTFPLTEQYF.

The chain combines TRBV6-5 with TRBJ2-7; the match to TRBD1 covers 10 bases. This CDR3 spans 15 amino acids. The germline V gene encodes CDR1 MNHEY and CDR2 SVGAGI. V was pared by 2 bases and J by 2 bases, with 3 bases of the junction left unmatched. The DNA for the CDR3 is TGTGCCAGCAGTTACCGGGACAGGGGACCCTACGAGCAGTACTTC. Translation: CASSYRDRGPYEQYF.

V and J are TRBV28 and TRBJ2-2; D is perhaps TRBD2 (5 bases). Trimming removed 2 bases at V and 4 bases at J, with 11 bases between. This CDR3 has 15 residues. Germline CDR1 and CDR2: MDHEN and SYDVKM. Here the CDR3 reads CASSLVGALTGELFF. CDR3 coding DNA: TGTGCCAGCAGTTTAGTGGGAGCGCTCACCGGGGAGCTGTTTTTT.

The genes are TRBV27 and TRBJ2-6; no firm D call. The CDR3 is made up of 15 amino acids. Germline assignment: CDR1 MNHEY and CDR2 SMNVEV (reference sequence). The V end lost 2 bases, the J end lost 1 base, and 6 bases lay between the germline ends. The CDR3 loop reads CASSLRISGANVLTF. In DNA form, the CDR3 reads TGTGCCAGCAGTTTACGGATTTCTGGGGCCAACGTCCTGACTTTC. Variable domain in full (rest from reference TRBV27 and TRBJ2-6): EAQVTQNPRYLITVTGKKLTVTCSQNMNHEYMSWYRQDPGLGLRQIYYSMNVEVTDKGDVPEGYKVSRKEKRNFPLILESPSPNQTSLYFCASSLRISGANVLTFGAGSRLTVL.

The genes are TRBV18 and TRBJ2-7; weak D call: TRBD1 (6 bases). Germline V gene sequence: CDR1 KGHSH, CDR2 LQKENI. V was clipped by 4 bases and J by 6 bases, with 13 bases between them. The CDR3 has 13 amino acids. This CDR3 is CASSRDRITEQYF. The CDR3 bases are TGTGCCAGCTCACGAGACAGGATAACCGAGCAGTACTTC.

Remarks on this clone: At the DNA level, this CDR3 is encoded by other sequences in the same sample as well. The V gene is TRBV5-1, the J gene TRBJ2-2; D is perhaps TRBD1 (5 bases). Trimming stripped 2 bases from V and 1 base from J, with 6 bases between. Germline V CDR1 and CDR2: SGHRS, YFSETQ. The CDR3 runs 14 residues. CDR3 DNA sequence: TGCGCCAGCAGCTTTAGGGGGAACACCGGGGAGCTGTTTTTT. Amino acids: CASSFRGNTGELFF. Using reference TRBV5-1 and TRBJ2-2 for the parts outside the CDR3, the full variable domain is KAGVTQTPRYLIKTRGQQVTLSCSPISGHRSVSWYQQTPGQGLQFLFEYFSETQRNKGNFPGRFSGRQFSNSRSEMNVSTLELGDSALYLCASSFRGNTGELFFGEGSRLTVL.

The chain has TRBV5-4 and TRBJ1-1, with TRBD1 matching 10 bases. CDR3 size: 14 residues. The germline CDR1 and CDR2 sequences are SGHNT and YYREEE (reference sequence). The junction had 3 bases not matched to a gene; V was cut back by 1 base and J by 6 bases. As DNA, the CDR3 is TGTGCCAGCAGCTTGACGGGACAGGGGCCTGAAGCTTTCTTT. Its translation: CASSLTGQGPEAFF. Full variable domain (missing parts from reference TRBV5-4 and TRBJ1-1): ETGVTQSPTHLIKTRGQQVTLRCSSQSGHNTVSWYQQALGQGPQFIFQYYREEENGRGNFPPRFSGLQFPNYSSELNVNALELDDSALYLCASSLTGQGPEAFFGQGTRLTVV.

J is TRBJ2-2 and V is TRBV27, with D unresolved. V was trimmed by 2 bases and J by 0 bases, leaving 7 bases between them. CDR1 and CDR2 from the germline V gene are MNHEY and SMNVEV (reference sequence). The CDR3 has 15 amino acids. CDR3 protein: CASSLPGTNTGELFF. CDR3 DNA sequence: TGTGCCAGCAGTTTACCCGGAACGAACACCGGGGAGCTGTTTTTT.

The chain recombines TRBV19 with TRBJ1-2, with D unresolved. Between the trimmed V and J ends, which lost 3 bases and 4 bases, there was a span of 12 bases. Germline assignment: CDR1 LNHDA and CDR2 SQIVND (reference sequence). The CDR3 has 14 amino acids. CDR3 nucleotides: TGTGCCAGTAGTATCCTCACATCCCTCTATGGCTACACCTTC. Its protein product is CASSILTSLYGYTF.

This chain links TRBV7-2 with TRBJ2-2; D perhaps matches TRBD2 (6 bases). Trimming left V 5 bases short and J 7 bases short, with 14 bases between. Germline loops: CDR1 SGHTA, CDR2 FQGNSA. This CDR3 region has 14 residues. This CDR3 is CASSAGPTVGELFF. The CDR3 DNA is TGTGCCAGCAGCGCGGGACCCACAGTCGGGGAGCTGTTTTTT.